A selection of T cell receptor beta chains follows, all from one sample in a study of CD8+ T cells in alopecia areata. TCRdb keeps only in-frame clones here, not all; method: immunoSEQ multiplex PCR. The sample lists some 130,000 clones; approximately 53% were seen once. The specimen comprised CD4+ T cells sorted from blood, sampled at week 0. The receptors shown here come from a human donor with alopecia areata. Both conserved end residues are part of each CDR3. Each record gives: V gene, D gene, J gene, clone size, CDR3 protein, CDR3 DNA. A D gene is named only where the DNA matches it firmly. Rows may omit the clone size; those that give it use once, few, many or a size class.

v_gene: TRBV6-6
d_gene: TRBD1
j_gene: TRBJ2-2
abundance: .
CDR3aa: CATRQGPTGELFF
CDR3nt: TGTGCCACCAGACAGGGCCCCACCGGGGAGCTGTTTTTT

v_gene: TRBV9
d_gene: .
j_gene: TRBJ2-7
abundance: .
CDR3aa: CASSVGTSYEQYF
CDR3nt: TGTGCCAGCAGCGTAGGCACTTCCTACGAGCAGTACTTC

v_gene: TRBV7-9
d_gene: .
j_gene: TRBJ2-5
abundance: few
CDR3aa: CASRYGEGTQYF
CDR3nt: TGTGCCAGCAGATACGGGGAAGGGACCCAGTACTTC

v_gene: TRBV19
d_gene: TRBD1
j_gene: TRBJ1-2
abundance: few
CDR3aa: CASTPRSGTDGYTF
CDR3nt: TGTGCCAGTACCCCTCGGTCTGGGACAGATGGCTACACCTTC

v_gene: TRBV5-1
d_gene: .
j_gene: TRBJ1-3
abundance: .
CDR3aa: CASSLGQFGNTIYF
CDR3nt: TGCGCCAGCAGCTTGGGACAGTTTGGAAACACCATATATTTT

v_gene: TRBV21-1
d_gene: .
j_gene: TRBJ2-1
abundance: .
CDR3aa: CASSNCVWGQGSYNEQFF
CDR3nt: .

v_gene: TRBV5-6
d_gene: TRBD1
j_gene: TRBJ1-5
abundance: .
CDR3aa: CASSGDRPDQPQHF
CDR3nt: TGTGCCAGCAGCGGGGACAGGCCGGATCAGCCCCAGCATTTT

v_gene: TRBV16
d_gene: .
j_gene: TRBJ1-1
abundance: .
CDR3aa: CASSKGGNTEAFF
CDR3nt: TGTGCCAGCAGCAAAGGGGGGAACACTGAAGCTTTCTTT

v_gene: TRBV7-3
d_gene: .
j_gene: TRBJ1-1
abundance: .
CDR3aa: CASSLTGLPEAFF
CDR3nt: TGTGCCAGCAGCTTAACTGGTTTGCCTGAAGCTTTCTTT

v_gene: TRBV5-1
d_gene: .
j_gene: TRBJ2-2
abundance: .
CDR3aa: CASRWDGRNTGELFF
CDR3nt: TGCGCCAGCAGATGGGACGGACGGAACACCGGGGAGCTGTTTTTT

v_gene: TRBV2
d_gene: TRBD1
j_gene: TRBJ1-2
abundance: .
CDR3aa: CATTRDRAFGYTF
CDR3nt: TGTGCCACCACCAGGGACAGGGCATTCGGCTACACCTTC

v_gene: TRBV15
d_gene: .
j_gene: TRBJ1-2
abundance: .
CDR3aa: CATSRSRSSEDGYTF
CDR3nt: TGTGCCACCAGCAGATCCCGATCCTCCGAGGATGGCTACACCTTC

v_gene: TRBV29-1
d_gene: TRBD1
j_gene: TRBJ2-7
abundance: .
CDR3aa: CSVRGPYEQYF
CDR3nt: TGCAGCGTCAGGGGGCCCTACGAGCAGTACTTC

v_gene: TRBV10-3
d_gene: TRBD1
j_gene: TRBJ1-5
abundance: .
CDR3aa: CATNPGQGNQPQHF
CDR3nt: TGTGCCACCAACCCTGGACAGGGAAATCAGCCCCAGCATTTT

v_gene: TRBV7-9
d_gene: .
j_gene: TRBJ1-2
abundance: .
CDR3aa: CASSPGTERNYGYTF
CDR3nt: TGTGCCAGCAGCCCTGGGACTGAACGTAACTATGGCTACACCTTC

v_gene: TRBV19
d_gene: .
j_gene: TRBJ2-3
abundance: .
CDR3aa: CASSRRDPTDTQYF
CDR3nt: TGTGCCAGTAGCCGCCGGGACCCCACAGATACGCAGTATTTT

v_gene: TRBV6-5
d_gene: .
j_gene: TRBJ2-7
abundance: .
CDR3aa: CASSTNYEQYF
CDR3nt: TGTGCCAGCAGTACCAATTACGAGCAGTACTTC

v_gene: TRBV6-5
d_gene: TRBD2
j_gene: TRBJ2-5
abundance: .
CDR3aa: CASRTGTSGGTQYF
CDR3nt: TGTGCCAGCAGGACCGGGACTAGCGGAGGGACCCAGTACTTC

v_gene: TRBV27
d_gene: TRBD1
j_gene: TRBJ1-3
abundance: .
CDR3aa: CASRRQGALGGNTIYF
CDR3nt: TGTGCCAGCAGAAGACAGGGGGCGCTGGGGGGAAACACCATATATTTT

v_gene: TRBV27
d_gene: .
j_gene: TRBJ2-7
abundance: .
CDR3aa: CASSYQGQAGYEQYF
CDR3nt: TGTGCCAGCAGTTACCAGGGACAAGCCGGCTACGAGCAGTACTTC

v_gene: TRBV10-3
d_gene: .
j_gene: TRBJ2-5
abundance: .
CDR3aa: CATLERAQETQYF
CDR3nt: TGTGCCACGCTAGAACGAGCACAAGAGACCCAGTACTTC

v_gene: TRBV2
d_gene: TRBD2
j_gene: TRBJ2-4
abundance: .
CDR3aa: CASSKRGLAVAKNIQYF
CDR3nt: TGTGCCAGCAGTAAAAGAGGACTAGCGGTAGCCAAAAACATTCAGTACTTC

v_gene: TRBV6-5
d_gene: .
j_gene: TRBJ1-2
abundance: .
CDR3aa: CASSNRAAYGYTF
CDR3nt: TGTGCCAGCAGCAACAGGGCCGCCTATGGCTACACCTTC

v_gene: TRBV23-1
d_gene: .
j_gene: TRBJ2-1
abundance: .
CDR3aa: CASKTQGNSSYNEQFF
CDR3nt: TGCGCCAGCAAGACACAGGGAAACAGCTCCTACAATGAGCAGTTCTTC

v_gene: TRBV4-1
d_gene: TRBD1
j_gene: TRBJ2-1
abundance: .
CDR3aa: CASSQGQGGVEQFF
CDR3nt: TGCGCCAGCAGCCAAGGACAGGGGGGCGTTGAGCAGTTCTTC

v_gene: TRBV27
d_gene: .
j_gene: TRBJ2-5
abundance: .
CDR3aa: CASSTSHQETQYF
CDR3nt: TGTGCCAGCAGTACATCACATCAAGAGACCCAGTACTTC

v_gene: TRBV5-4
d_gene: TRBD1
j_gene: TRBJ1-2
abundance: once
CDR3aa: CASSFPGQTKDGYTF
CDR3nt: TGTGCCAGCAGCTTCCCGGGACAGACGAAGGATGGCTACACCTTC

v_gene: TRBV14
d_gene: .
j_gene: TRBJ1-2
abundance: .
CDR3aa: CASSQEYVPYGYTF
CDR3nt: TGTGCCAGCAGCCAAGAATACGTCCCTTATGGCTACACCTTC

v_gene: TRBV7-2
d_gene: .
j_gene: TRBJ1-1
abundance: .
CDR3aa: CASSQDGNTEAFF
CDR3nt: TGTGCCAGCAGCCAAGACGGGAACACTGAAGCTTTCTTT